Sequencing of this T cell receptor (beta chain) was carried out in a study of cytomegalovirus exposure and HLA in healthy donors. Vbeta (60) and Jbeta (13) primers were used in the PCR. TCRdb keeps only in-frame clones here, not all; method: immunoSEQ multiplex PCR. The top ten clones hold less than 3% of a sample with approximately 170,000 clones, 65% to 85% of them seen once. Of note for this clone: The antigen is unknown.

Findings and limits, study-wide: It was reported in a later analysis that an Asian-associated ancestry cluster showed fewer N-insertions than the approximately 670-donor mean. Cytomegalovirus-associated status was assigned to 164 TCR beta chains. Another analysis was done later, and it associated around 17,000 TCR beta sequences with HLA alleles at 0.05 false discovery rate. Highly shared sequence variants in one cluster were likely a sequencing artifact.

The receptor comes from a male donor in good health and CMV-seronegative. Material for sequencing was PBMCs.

The CDR3 DNA sequence: TGTGCCAGCAGTTTCCGTCTTAGCACAGATACGCAGTATTTT. Encoded protein: CASSFRLSTDTQYF. The gene calls are TRBV6-6 and TRBJ2-3; D not certain. Trimming removed 4 bases from V and 0 bases from J, with 8 bases in between. Per the germline V gene, CDR1 is MNHNY and CDR2 is SVGAGI (reference sequence). This CDR3 contains 14 residues.